These 6 T cell receptor beta chains were sequenced from one sample in a study of radiotherapy plus CTLA-4 blockade in lung cancer. Repertoires were generated with immunoSEQ multiplex PCR, while TCRdb's copy carries only in-frame clones and drops some. This table holds 90,000 to 130,000 clones, roughly 86% found once. The material sequenced was peripheral blood, taken from a patient treated with radiotherapy plus ipilimumab. These receptors were obtained from a human donor with non-small cell lung cancer that progressed on radiotherapy plus ipilimumab. Some clones in this sample may be carry-over from other donors' samples.

The genes are TRBV9 and TRBJ1-2; TRBD1 aligns across 7 bases. The V and J ends lost 4 bases and 8 bases, in that order; junction bases with no gene match: 8. Germline-derived CDR1 and CDR2 are SGDLS and YYNGEE. This CDR3 has 13 residues. The CDR3 region has the DNA TGTGCCAGCAGCTCCGACAGGGACCGGGGCTACACCTTC. This codes for CASSSDRDRGYTF.

V and J are TRBV7-2 and TRBJ2-7, with D unresolved. The CDR3 runs 12 residues. Per germline, CDR1 SGHTA and CDR2 FQGNSA. The V end lost 2 bases, the J end lost 6 bases, and 8 bases lay between the germline ends. CDR3 region: CASSLLGAEQYF. The CDR3, as DNA: TGTGCCAGCAGCTTATTAGGTGCCGAGCAGTACTTC.

This clone has just a few counts. The chain carries TRBV2 and TRBJ1-2; 8 bases map to TRBD1. V lost 9 bases, J lost 6 bases, and 15 bases stayed unmatched. The CDR3 runs 15 residues. Per germline, CDR1 SNHLY and CDR2 FYNNEI. CDR3 protein: CARQGVVYGSDGYTF. The CDR3 coding sequence is TGTGCCAGACAGGGGGTGGTCTATGGATCGGATGGCTACACCTTC.

The chain recombines TRBV19 with TRBJ1-5, with a weak D call TRBD1 (6 bases). V was cut by 7 bases and J by 6 bases, with 22 bases left in between. The CDR3 is 16 residues long. Per the germline V gene, CDR1 is LNHDA and CDR2 is SQIVND (reference sequence). In nucleotides, the CDR3 is TGTGCCAGTAAGGCCTTGGCAGGGGCCCGCGGTCAGCCCCAGCATTTT. Translating gives CASKALAGARGQPQHF.

V gene TRBV6-1 combines with J gene TRBJ1-1; TRBD1 agrees at 8 bases. The germline CDR1 and CDR2 sequences are MNHNS and SASEGT. The CDR3 extends over 12 amino acids. V shed 3 bases, J shed 10 bases, and the junction held 4 bases outside the gene matches. CDR3 region: CASSDRGRGAFF. The CDR3 DNA reads as TGTGCCAGCAGTGACAGGGGGCGAGGAGCTTTCTTT.

The genes are TRBV7-2 and TRBJ1-2; no clear D. The CDR3 covers 13 residues. V was trimmed by 4 bases and J by 2 bases, leaving 8 bases between them. Germline values: CDR1 SGHTA, CDR2 FQGNSA. DNA for the CDR3: TGTGCCAGCAGCTCTCCCTGGAACTATGGCTACACCTTC. Its protein is CASSSPWNYGYTF.